These 26 T cell receptor beta chains share one sample of origin, sequenced in a study of vaccination and CD4 T cells after COVID-19. Documented treatment: 10-day PBMC culture with coronavirus spike peptide pools or control peptides (ViraFEST assay). These TCRs' antigens remain unknown. With the Oncomine TCR Beta short-read assay, DNA from cultured CD4+ T cells was sequenced. TCRdb called the PCR reads again in MiXCR, with one record for every CDR3 protein. The profile shows thousands of distinct CDR3 sequences, about 32% of them singletons. The specimen sequenced was cultured CD4+ T cells from blood. The receptors shown here come from a human donor with COVID-19.

This clonotype was observed a few times. The chain recombines TRBV2 with TRBJ2-5, with 10 bases that match TRBD2. The V and J ends lost 5 bases and 6 bases, in that order; junction bases with no gene match: 9. This CDR3 contains 15 residues. Germline V gene sequence: CDR1 SNHLY, CDR2 FYNNEI. The CDR3 spells CASSPSSGGGQTQYF. The DNA of the CDR3 is TGTGCCAGCAGTCCGTCTAGCGGGGGTGGCCAGACCCAGTACTTC.

The CDR3 is CASSSPRTGSTDTQYF. The CDR3 DNA reads as TGTGCCAGCAGTTCCCCCAGGACAGGGAGCACAGATACGCAGTATTTT. This chain links TRBV6-2 or TRBV6-3 with TRBJ2-3; 8 bases agree with TRBD1. Per germline, CDR1 MNHEY and CDR2 SVGEGT. V shed 4 bases, J shed 0 bases, and the junction held 6 bases outside the gene matches. CDR3 length equals 16 residues.

The rearrangement links TRBV24-1 to TRBJ2-2, with D unresolved. Trimming removed 11 bases at V and 0 bases at J, with 12 bases between. The CDR3 spans 14 residues. CDR1 and CDR2 from the germline V gene are KGHDR and SFDVKD. In DNA, the CDR3 is TGTGCCAACGAGTGGTTCGCGAACACCGGGGAGCTGTTTTTT. It codes for CANEWFANTGELFF.

The gene calls are TRBV2 and TRBJ2-3, with 7 positions matching TRBD2. J gave up 1 base and V 8 bases, and 3 bases lay outside the gene matches. Germline CDR1 reads SNHLY; CDR2 reads FYNNEI. The CDR3 is made up of 13 amino acids. This chain's CDR3 is CASGGVGTDTQYF. In nucleotides, the CDR3 is TGTGCCAGCGGGGGGGTCGGCACAGATACGCAGTATTTT.

This rearrangement joins TRBV2 to TRBJ1-6; 7 nucleotides match TRBD1. Germline CDR1 is SNHLY and CDR2 is FYNNEI. V gave up 8 bases and J gave up 5 bases; unmatched junction bases: 9. CDR3 size: 15 residues. The DNA for the CDR3 is TGTGCCAGCCGGCTTGACAGGGTAAATAATTCACCCCTCCACTTT. Protein sequence: CASRLDRVNNSPLHF.

This sequence joins TRBV6-5 and TRBJ2-1, with TRBD1 identical over 7 bases. The CDR3 loop spans 17 amino acids. The germline V gene has CDR1 MNHEY and CDR2 SVGAGI. V shed 0 bases, J shed 2 bases, and the junction held 7 bases outside the gene matches. CDR3 amino acids: CASSYSAGRGTYNEQFF. DNA for the CDR3: TGTGCCAGCAGTTACTCTGCTGGCAGGGGGACCTACAATGAGCAGTTCTTC.

The genes are TRBV2 and TRBJ1-6, with D hard to call. Deletions cut 8 bases from V and 10 bases from J, with 15 bases between. Germline CDR1 reads SNHLY; CDR2 reads FYNNEI. This CDR3 is built from 13 residues. The CDR3 coding sequence is TGTGCCAGCCGACAAAAAGGAGGGTCACCCCTCCACTTT. It encodes CASRQKGGSPLHF. Variable domain in full (rest from reference TRBV2 and TRBJ1-6): EPEVTQTPSHQVTQMGQEVILRCVPISNHLYFYWYRQILGQKVEFLVSFYNNEISEKSEIFDDQFSVERPDGSNFTLKIRSTKLEDSAMYFCASRQKGGSPLHFGNGTRLTVT.

This clonotype has just a few counts. V and J are TRBV19 and TRBJ1-1; D may be TRBD1 (6 bases). The CDR3 has 13 amino acids. The germline V and J ends were trimmed by 7 bases and 8 bases, with 17 bases remaining between them. Germline CDR1 reads LNHDA; CDR2 reads SQIVND (reference sequence). CDR3 sequence reads: CASNSDSHYEAFF. CDR3 bases: TGTGCCAGTAACTCGGACAGTCATTACGAAGCTTTCTTT.

This clonotype was seen only once. This chain joins TRBV4-2 and TRBJ1-6, with 7 bases matching TRBD1. This CDR3 contains 18 residues. V lost 3 bases, J lost 0 bases, and 8 bases stayed unmatched. Germline CDR1 and CDR2: LGHNA and YNFKEQ. The CDR3 loop reads CASSQAGQSSSYNSPLHF. Here the CDR3 DNA reads TGTGCCAGCAGCCAGGCGGGACAGTCGAGCTCCTATAATTCACCCCTCCACTTT.

The chain is built from TRBV7-2 and TRBJ1-5, with D tentatively TRBD1 (6 bases). Germline-derived CDR1 and CDR2 are SGHTA and FQGNSA. The CDR3 loop spans 14 amino acids. Trimming shortened V by 3 bases and J by 7 bases, and 13 bases separated the two germline ends. The CDR3 sequence: CASSLKLQGQPQHF. Here the CDR3 DNA reads TGTGCCAGCAGCTTGAAATTACAGGGCCAGCCCCAGCATTTT.

This clonotype has only a few counts. V and J are TRBV7-2 and TRBJ1-6; no clear D gene. Germline V lookup: CDR1 SGHTA, CDR2 FQGNSA. V lost 3 bases, J lost 8 bases, and 17 bases lay in between. The CDR3 runs to 16 residues. CDR3 amino acids: CASSFRTQTGYSPLHF. The DNA of the CDR3 is TGTGCCAGCAGCTTTAGGACTCAAACGGGGTATTCACCCCTCCACTTT. Together with reference TRBV7-2 and TRBJ1-6, the CDR3 gives the full variable domain: GAGVSQSPSNKVTEKGKDVELRCDPISGHTALYWYRQSLGQGLEFLIYFQGNSAPDKSGLPSDRFSAERTGGSVSTLTIQRTQQEDSAVYLCASSFRTQTGYSPLHFGNGTRLTVT.

The rearrangement links TRBV6-2 or TRBV6-3 to TRBJ2-3, with D hard to call. V dropped 6 bases and J dropped 2 bases, with 9 bases sitting between them. This CDR3 region has 13 residues. Germline CDR1 reads MNHEY; CDR2 reads SVGEGT. CDR3 sequence reads: CASRPADTDTQYF. The CDR3 nucleotides are TGTGCCAGCAGACCCGCCGACACAGATACGCAGTATTTT.

This chain joins TRBV20-1 and TRBJ1-6; 8 bases fit TRBD1. The CDR3 extends over 15 amino acids. From germline, CDR1 is DFQATT and CDR2 SNEGSKA (reference sequence). V was clipped by 6 bases and J by 5 bases; unmatched bases: 9. This chain's CDR3 is CSAHRGEVDNSPLHF. In DNA, the CDR3 is TGCAGTGCCCACAGGGGGGAGGTAGATAATTCACCCCTCCACTTT.

This clonotype was observed a handful of times. This chain uses TRBV6-1 with TRBJ1-2, with D possibly matching TRBD1 (5 bases). Trimming cost V 10 bases and J 4 bases, with 16 bases left between them. Germline lookup yields CDR1 MNHNS and CDR2 SASEGT. CDR3 length: 13 amino acids. The CDR3 nucleotides are TGTGCCACCCCGGAGGGAAGGGGCTATGGCTACACCTTC. Protein: CATPEGRGYGYTF.

This clonotype was counted between two and nine times. The chain carries TRBV7-8 and TRBJ2-5, with TRBD1 identical over 12 bases. Germline lookup yields CDR1 SGHVS and CDR2 FQNEAQ. V shed 5 bases, J shed 5 bases, and the junction held 6 bases outside the gene matches. The CDR3 runs to 15 residues. CDR3 in DNA: TGTGCCAGCAGCGCCAGGGACAGGGGGCTGGAGACCCAGTACTTC. Translating it yields CASSARDRGLETQYF.

This clonotype occurred a few times. The chain recombines TRBV6-1 with TRBJ1-1; no clear D gene. Deletions cut 8 bases from V and 4 bases from J, with 8 bases between. The CDR3 extends over 11 amino acids. In germline, CDR1 is MNHNS, CDR2 SASEGT. The CDR3: CASGRGTEAFF. DNA of the CDR3: TGTGCCAGCGGGCGGGGCACTGAAGCTTTCTTT.

By its share, this clonotype is medium-sized. J is TRBJ1-1 and V is TRBV20-1; D is possibly TRBD1 (5 bases). Per the germline V gene, CDR1 is DFQATT and CDR2 is SNEGSKA (reference sequence). This CDR3 is built from 11 residues. CDR3 protein: CSNRRGTEAFF. CDR3 in DNA: TGCTCGAACAGGCGGGGGACTGAAGCTTTCTTT.

The gene calls are TRBV28 and TRBJ1-1; D perhaps matches TRBD1 (5 bases). This CDR3 region has 14 residues. Per the germline V gene, CDR1 is MDHEN and CDR2 is SYDVKM. Trimming shortened V by 5 bases and J by 0 bases, and 10 bases separated the two germline ends. This CDR3 reads CASSRQSLNTEAFF. In DNA, the CDR3 is TGTGCCAGCAGTCGACAGAGTTTGAACACTGAAGCTTTCTTT.

The chain has TRBV5-1 and TRBJ1-2, with 7 bases that match TRBD1. With 0 bases clipped from V and 8 bases from J, the junction kept 4 bases outside the gene matches. The germline V gene has CDR1 SGHRS and CDR2 YFSETQ. This CDR3 comprises 13 residues. The CDR3 reads CASSLGQGDGYTF. The DNA for the CDR3 is TGCGCCAGCAGCTTGGGGCAGGGGGACGGCTACACCTTC.

The V gene is TRBV4-3, the J gene TRBJ2-7; either TRBD1 or TRBD2 may fit D (5 bases each). With the DNA end fitting TRBJ2-5 better, the J assignment may be wrong. The length of the CDR3 is 15 residues. Germline V lookup: CDR1 LGHNA, CDR2 YSLEER. CDR3 sequence reads: CASSQEGVKAETQYF. CDR3 bases: TGCGCCAGCAGCCAAGAGGGGGTCAAGGCAGAGACCCAGTACTTC.

This clonotype has a handful of counts. This chain links TRBV10-3 with TRBJ1-6; possibly TRBD1 for D (5 bases). This CDR3 is built from 14 residues. Trimming took 5 bases from V and 6 from J, leaving 11 bases between them. Germline V gives CDR1 ENHRY, CDR2 SYGVKD. CDR3 coding DNA: TGTGCCATCAGTCTACAGGAGCGTAATTCACCCCTCCACTTT. Translation gives CAISLQERNSPLHF.

The V gene is TRBV20-1, the J gene TRBJ2-3; 7 nucleotides agree with TRBD2. There are 16 residues in the CDR3. Per germline, CDR1 DFQATT and CDR2 SNEGSKA (reference sequence). With 3 bases clipped from V and 2 bases from J, the junction kept 11 bases outside the gene matches. Written as DNA, the CDR3 is TGCAGTGCTAGTAGGTGGGCTAGCGGATCCACAGATACGCAGTATTTT. Its protein is CSASRWASGSTDTQYF.

The gene calls are TRBV18 and TRBJ2-4; D might be TRBD1 or TRBD2, each matching 5 bases. Trimming cost V 6 bases and J 2 bases, with 17 bases left between them. This CDR3 is built from 16 residues. Per germline, CDR1 KGHSH and CDR2 LQKENI. CDR3 protein: CASSPQPGTTKNIQYF. CDR3 nucleotide sequence: TGTGCCAGCTCCCCGCAACCCGGGACGACCAAAAACATTCAGTACTTC. Complete variable domain (other parts from reference TRBV18 and TRBJ2-4): NAGVMQNPRHLVRRRGQEARLRCSPMKGHSHVYWYRQLPEEGLKFMVYLQKENIIDESGMPKERFSAEFPKEGPSILRIQQVVRGDSAAYFCASSPQPGTTKNIQYFGAGTRLSVL.

The chain couples TRBV30 to TRBJ1-5; D unresolved. The germline V and J ends were trimmed by 0 bases and 7 bases, with 10 bases remaining between them. This CDR3 region has 13 residues. CDR1 is GTSNPN, CDR2 SVGIG, per germline (reference sequence). CDR3 sequence: CAWSVGIDQPQHF. CDR3 in DNA: TGTGCCTGGAGTGTAGGAATAGACCAGCCCCAGCATTTT.

This clonotype was seen only a few times. The chain recombines TRBV2 with TRBJ1-2; D is perhaps TRBD1 (6 bases). Germline V lookup: CDR1 SNHLY, CDR2 FYNNEI. Trimming took off 2 bases at V and 7 bases at J, with 8 bases between the two ends. The CDR3 runs 12 residues. In DNA form, the CDR3 reads TGTGCCAGCAGTGAACAGGGGCCTGGCTACACCTTC. As protein: CASSEQGPGYTF.

The chain has TRBV7-2 and TRBJ2-1; the match to TRBD2 covers 14 bases. The ends lost 2 bases at V and 7 bases at J; junction bases unmatched: 4. Germline V CDR1 and CDR2: SGHTA, FQGNSA. The CDR3 has 16 amino acids. In nucleotides, the CDR3 is TGTGCCAGCAGCTTACCGACTAGCGGGGGGGCTAATGAGCAGTTCTTC. It yields the protein CASSLPTSGGANEQFF.